Listed here are 29 T cell receptor beta chains from one sample, sequenced in a study of shared clonotypes between healthy human individuals (dated by TCRdb to 2018 to 2020). To prepare the library, the immunoSEQ multiplex PCR assay was applied. Not all clones reach the TCRdb copy of this immuneACCESS table, which keeps in-frame sequences only. Checked studies attribute under half of the gap to unresolved V genes and leave the rest unexplained. The table for this sample lists approximately 1,000,000 clones; around 78% of them were counted only once. The top ten constitute about 0.52% of the sample. The sequenced sample was memory CD4+ T cells from PBMCs. Per the publication, the cell subset or site label means: CD45RA-negative fraction. The origin of the receptors is a man younger than 35 in good health. Some clones in this sample may be carry-over from other donors' samples.

This CDR3 reads CASSLTDRGYQPQHF. CDR3 nucleotides: TGTGCCAGCAGTTTAACCGACAGGGGGTATCAGCCCCAGCATTTT. The chain links TRBV28 to TRBJ1-5; 9 bases are shared with TRBD1. The V gene end was trimmed by 2 bases and the J gene end by 5 bases; junction bases not matched to a gene: 4. Germline CDR1 and CDR2: MDHEN and SYDVKM. The CDR3 runs to 15 residues.

J is TRBJ1-2 and V is TRBV5-6, with 7 bases lining up with TRBD1. CDR3 length: 14 residues. Trimming at V came to 4 bases and at J to 4 bases, leaving 7 bases not matched to a gene. Germline-derived CDR1 and CDR2 are SGHDT and YYEEEE. CDR3 nucleotides: TGTGCCAGCAGCCGACAGGGACCTTTCTATGGCTACACCTTC. Translation: CASSRQGPFYGYTF.

The V and J genes are TRBV28 and TRBJ2-5, with D perhaps given as TRBD1 or TRBD2 (5 bases each). V lost 4 bases to trimming and J lost 5 bases, with 17 bases between them. The germline CDR1 and CDR2 sequences are MDHEN and SYDVKM. CDR3 size: 15 residues. In DNA, the CDR3 is TGTGCCAGCAGTTCACGAGCGGCGTACAGGGAGACCCAGTACTTC. Residues: CASSSRAAYRETQYF.

The rearrangement links TRBV15 to TRBJ2-3, with D unclear. The CDR3 sequence is 13 residues long. Germline V gives CDR1 LNHNV, CDR2 YYDKDF (reference sequence). V was cut by 0 bases and J by 8 bases, with 9 bases left in between. In DNA form, the CDR3 reads TGTGCCACCAGCAGAGAAGGGATCGGTACGCAGTATTTT. The encoded protein is CATSREGIGTQYF.

This clone was seen once. The J gene is TRBJ2-1, the V gene TRBV29-1; TRBD1 agrees at 9 bases. The CDR3 runs 13 residues. The germline V gene has CDR1 SQVTM and CDR2 ANQGSEA. V dropped 3 bases and J dropped 8; count of bases not matched to a gene: 5. The CDR3 coding sequence is TGCAGCGTTGAGGGACAGGGATCCGATGAGCAGTTCTTC. It translates to CSVEGQGSDEQFF.

V gene TRBV11-3 combines with J gene TRBJ2-3; TRBD2 aligns across 7 bases. The CDR3 has 15 residues. The ends lost 2 bases at V and 4 bases at J; junction bases unmatched: 6. CDR1 and CDR2 (germline): SGHNT, YENEEA. CDR3 sequence: CASSLIGSGADTQYF. The CDR3 DNA reads TGTGCCAGCAGCTTAATCGGGAGCGGGGCAGATACGCAGTATTTT.

There are a few counts of this clone. The chain couples TRBV30 to TRBJ2-6; the D is unclear. V was pared by 7 bases and J by 2 bases, with 21 bases between. This CDR3 has 17 residues. Germline CDR1 GTSNPN, CDR2 SVGIG (reference sequence). This CDR3 is CALHRARTLPGANVLTF. CDR3 nucleotide sequence: TGTGCCTTACACCGGGCCCGGACCCTACCTGGGGCCAACGTCCTGACTTTC.

This chain uses TRBV28 with TRBJ1-5; D is uncertain. V dropped 2 bases and J dropped 0 bases, with 8 bases sitting between them. This CDR3 region has 15 residues. The germline V gene encodes CDR1 MDHEN and CDR2 SYDVKM. The CDR3 DNA is TGTGCCAGCAGTTTACTAGGGAATAGCAATCAGCCCCAGCATTTT. The encoded protein is CASSLLGNSNQPQHF.

The CDR3 loop reads CASSKSRAGSYNEQFF. In DNA, the CDR3 is TGTGCCAGCAGCAAATCAAGGGCGGGATCCTACAATGAGCAGTTCTTC. The genes are TRBV21-1 and TRBJ2-1; the table's D call, TRBD2, has no DNA check behind it. TRBV21-1 is a pseudogene locus. There are 16 residues in the CDR3.

This clone turned up a few times. The CDR3 sequence: CASSLRRTNEKLFF. The CDR3 DNA sequence: TGTGCCAGCAGTTTAAGGCGGACTAATGAAAAACTGTTTTTT. This chain links TRBV27 with TRBJ1-4; D not resolved. This CDR3 has 14 residues. The V end lost 2 bases, the J end lost 2 bases, and 6 bases lay between the germline ends. Germline V gene lookup returns CDR1 MNHEY and CDR2 SMNVEV (reference sequence).

This chain links TRBV5-4 with TRBJ2-2; TRBD2 aligns across 9 bases. J lost 6 bases, V lost 3 bases, and 9 bases had no gene match. The CDR3 is 16 amino acids. From germline, CDR1 is SGHNT and CDR2 YYREEE (reference sequence). The DNA of the CDR3 is TGTGCCAGCAGCTATGCGGCGGGAGGGTTTCCCGGGGAGCTGTTTTTT. This gives the protein CASSYAAGGFPGELFF.

The chain carries TRBV5-4 and TRBJ1-2; D is perhaps TRBD1 (6 bases). The CDR3 loop spans 15 amino acids. V shed 4 bases and J shed 4 bases, with 17 bases lying between them. Looked up from germline, CDR1 is SGHNT and CDR2 is YYREEE (reference sequence). CDR3 sequence: CASSPGGRGAYGYTF. DNA of the CDR3: TGTGCCAGCAGCCCGGGGGGGCGGGGCGCCTATGGCTACACCTTC.

In the case of this clone: This sample includes further DNA sequences coding for the same CDR3. The genes are TRBV5-1 and TRBJ2-7; 8 bases map to TRBD1. Trimming removed 5 bases from V and 7 bases from J; junction bases left unmatched: 8. CDR3 length equals 13 residues. From germline, CDR1 is SGHRS and CDR2 YFSETQ. The CDR3 spells CASRPGTGDEQYF. The DNA of the CDR3 is TGCGCCAGCAGACCCGGGACAGGTGATGAGCAGTACTTC. Combining the CDR3 with reference TRBV5-1 and TRBJ2-7 gives the whole variable domain KAGVTQTPRYLIKTRGQQVTLSCSPISGHRSVSWYQQTPGQGLQFLFEYFSETQRNKGNFPGRFSGRQFSNSRSEMNVSTLELGDSALYLCASRPGTGDEQYFGPGTRLTVT.

The chain combines TRBV27 with TRBJ2-1; TRBD1 matches 8 bases. Trimming took 5 bases from V and 0 from J; bases not matched to a gene: 6. The CDR3 is made up of 16 amino acids. Germline CDR1 reads MNHEY; CDR2 reads SMNVEV (reference sequence). CDR3 sequence reads: CASSRGTGFSYNEQFF. In DNA, the CDR3 is TGTGCCAGCAGTCGAGGGACAGGTTTCTCCTACAATGAGCAGTTCTTC.

The chain joins TRBV28 to TRBJ1-3; 8 nucleotides align to TRBD1. V gave up 4 bases and J gave up 0 bases; unmatched junction bases: 5. Germline CDR1 MDHEN, CDR2 SYDVKM. The CDR3 loop spans 16 amino acids. The CDR3 is CASSSSTGGSGNTIYF. CDR3 sequence (DNA): TGTGCCAGCAGTTCCTCAACAGGGGGCTCTGGAAACACCATATATTTT.

The V and J genes are TRBV14 and TRBJ1-2, with a weak D call TRBD1 (5 bases). The V gene lost 1 base and the J gene lost 6 bases, with 12 bases spanning the gap. The germline V gene encodes CDR1 SGHDN and CDR2 FVKESK. This CDR3 is 14 amino acids long. CDR3 DNA sequence: TGTGCCAGCAGCCAAGGGTTGGGGCAAAATGGCTACACCTTC. Protein sequence: CASSQGLGQNGYTF.

This clone was seen just once. This chain connects TRBV5-1 to TRBJ1-2; D is unresolved. The germline CDR1 and CDR2 sequences are SGHRS and YFSETQ. This CDR3 contains 15 residues. Trimming removed 0 bases from V and 4 bases from J, with 13 bases in between. As DNA, the CDR3 is TGCGCCAGCAGCTTGGATGGGCAGCCGTTCTATGGCTACACCTTC. This encodes CASSLDGQPFYGYTF.

This clone appeared a few times. DNA of the CDR3: TGTGCCAGCAGTTCGGGACGGGGGGCAACTAATGAAAAACTGTTTTTT. This sequence encodes CASSSGRGATNEKLFF. This chain joins TRBV6-5 and TRBJ1-4; D may be TRBD1 (5 bases). The CDR3 runs 16 residues. CDR1 MNHEY and CDR2 SVGAGI come from the germline V gene. V lost 4 bases, J lost 0 bases, and 12 bases lay in between.

The rearrangement links TRBV7-9 to TRBJ1-5; possibly TRBD1 for D (5 bases). Germline V gives CDR1 SEHNR, CDR2 FQNEAQ (reference sequence). The CDR3 covers 13 residues. Trimming took off 5 bases at V and 8 bases at J, with 13 bases between the two ends. The CDR3 region is CASSPRGQEPQHF. In DNA form, the CDR3 reads TGTGCCAGCAGCCCCCGGGGCCAGGAGCCCCAGCATTTT.

This clone was observed once. The genes are TRBV18 and TRBJ2-2; 7 bases are shared with TRBD2. This CDR3 region has 20 residues. Germline-derived CDR1 and CDR2 are KGHSH and LQKENI. V lost 0 bases, J lost 4 bases, and 17 bases stayed unmatched. The CDR3 reads CASSPPVGGSAWLVTGELFF. The CDR3 nucleotides read TGTGCCAGCTCACCACCGGTCGGGGGGTCCGCCTGGTTGGTCACCGGGGAGCTGTTTTTT. The complete variable domain, with remaining parts taken from reference TRBV18 and TRBJ2-2, reads NAGVMQNPRHLVRRRGQEARLRCSPMKGHSHVYWYRQLPEEGLKFMVYLQKENIIDESGMPKERFSAEFPKEGPSILRIQQVVRGDSAAYFCASSPPVGGSAWLVTGELFFGEGSRLTVL.

This sequence joins TRBV18 and TRBJ2-2, with TRBD1 as a possible D gene (5 bases). The CDR3 loop spans 16 amino acids. Germline CDR1 KGHSH, CDR2 LQKENI. The germline V and J ends were trimmed by 2 bases and 0 bases, with 10 bases remaining between them. The CDR3 spells CASSPFLGPNTGELFF. CDR3 nucleotides: TGTGCCAGCTCACCATTTCTGGGGCCGAACACCGGGGAGCTGTTTTTT.

The chain uses TRBV4-2 and TRBJ1-1; possibly TRBD1 for D (5 bases). From germline, CDR1 is LGHNA and CDR2 YNFKEQ. V lost 3 bases and J 4 bases, leaving 12 bases between the germline ends. The length of the CDR3 is 14 residues. CDR3 sequence (DNA): TGTGCCAGCAGCCAGATAGGGACGGGCACTGAAGCTTTCTTT. Its translation is CASSQIGTGTEAFF.

The J gene is TRBJ1-3, the V gene TRBV6-1; D might be TRBD1 (5 bases). The CDR3 has 13 residues. The ends were cut back, 10 bases at V and 3 bases at J, with 13 bases in the middle. Germline V gives CDR1 MNHNS, CDR2 SASEGT. CDR3 loop: CATWGGGGNTIYF. CDR3 sequence (DNA): TGTGCCACCTGGGGGGGAGGTGGAAACACCATATATTTT.

V gene TRBV7-2 combines with J gene TRBJ2-2; 7 bases are a match to TRBD1. Trimming cost V 4 bases and J 0 bases; bases outside gene matches: 5. Germline lookup yields CDR1 SGHTA and CDR2 FQGNSA. The CDR3 is 16 amino acids. The DNA for the CDR3 is TGTGCCAGCAGCTCCCGGGACAGAGCGAACACCGGGGAGCTGTTTTTT. This encodes CASSSRDRANTGELFF.

The chain recombines TRBV6-1 with TRBJ1-2, with TRBD1 identical over 10 bases. The CDR3 sequence is 14 residues long. The J segment lost 2 bases and the V segment lost 11 bases, leaving 8 bases of the junction unmatched. The germline gives CDR1 MNHNS, CDR2 SASEGT. CDR3 amino acids: CAGQGVFPNYGYTF. The CDR3 coding sequence is TGTGCCGGACAGGGGGTGTTCCCCAACTATGGCTACACCTTC.

The genes are TRBV6-4 and TRBJ2-3, with TRBD1 matching over 7 bases. V trimming: 3 bases; J trimming: 0 bases; junction bases outside the gene matches: 6. In germline, CDR1 is MRHNA, CDR2 SNTAGT. The CDR3 extends over 16 amino acids. The CDR3 DNA is TGTGCCAGCAGTGAAAACAGGGGTATTAGCACAGATACGCAGTATTTT. As protein: CASSENRGISTDTQYF.

The chain recombines TRBV15 with TRBJ2-3, with 11 bases aligning to TRBD1. J lost 5 bases, V lost 4 bases, and 2 bases had no gene match. The CDR3 consists of 14 residues. CDR1 LNHNV and CDR2 YYDKDF come from the germline V gene (reference sequence). This CDR3 reads CATSIGTGGDTQYF. As DNA, the CDR3 is TGTGCCACCAGCATAGGGACAGGGGGAGATACGCAGTATTTT.

This rearrangement joins TRBV7-3 to TRBJ2-1; no definite D call. The germline V gene has CDR1 SGHTA and CDR2 FQGTGA. Trimming removed 5 bases from V and 8 bases from J, with 10 bases in between. The CDR3 has 12 residues. Written as DNA, the CDR3 is TGTGCCAGCAGCAGAAGCCGGGATGAGCAGTTCTTC. Amino acid sequence: CASSRSRDEQFF. The whole variable domain, filled in from reference TRBV7-3 and TRBJ2-1, reads GAGVSQTPSNKVTEKGKYVELRCDPISGHTALYWYRQSLGQGPEFLIYFQGTGAADDSGLPNDRFFAVRPEGSVSTLKIQRTERGDSAVYLCASSRSRDEQFFGPGTRLTVL.

The chain carries TRBV5-1 and TRBJ2-7; D might be TRBD1 (5 bases). The V end lost 2 bases, the J end lost 2 bases, and 11 bases lay between the germline ends. The germline V gene has CDR1 SGHRS and CDR2 YFSETQ. The CDR3 is 14 residues long. The CDR3 sequence: CASSLWGTTYEQYF. CDR3 nucleotide sequence: TGCGCCAGCAGCTTATGGGGCACCACCTACGAGCAGTACTTC.